This TCR beta chain was identified during a study of glioma-infiltrating T cells after dendritic cell vaccination (dated by TCRdb to the mid-2010s). Regarding the complete study: Of the roughly 15 glioblastoma patients in the cohort, all drawn from Phase I and II dendritic cell vaccination trials, 9 were newly diagnosed and 6 had recurrent disease. Deep sequencing of TCR beta CDR3 regions was used to quantify tumor-infiltrating lymphocyte content and compare tumor and blood repertoires in dendritic cell-vaccinated glioblastoma patients. Each patient got three intradermal injections of the dendritic cell vaccine, spaced at biweekly intervals, in the arm below the axilla. Survival after dendritic cell vaccination was correlated with TCR sequencing metrics such as TIL content and the overlap between tumor and blood repertoires. To make the vaccine, monocyte-derived dendritic cells were cultured for approximately 7 days with IL-4 and GM-CSF and then pulsed overnight with autologous tumor lysate. Between 2003 and 2012, the patients were given dendritic cell vaccination pulsed with autologous tumor lysate.

What this sample's time point label stands for: after dendritic cell vaccination, including at tumor progression/relapse. Patients were selected on the basis of adequate residual fresh-frozen tumor tissue and more than two years of available survival data. Although molecular status otherwise differed among the glioblastoma patients, no patient had an isocitrate dehydrogenase mutation. PBMC were collected before vaccination, two weeks after the third vaccination, and at tumor progression when it occurred. The Qiagen DNeasy Blood extraction Kit was used for extraction of genomic DNA. Concerning this clone itself: The specificity of this receptor is unknown. The input lacks base qualities; no much larger clone sits a single base away.

The CDR3 contains 15 residues, cysteine and phenylalanine counted. CDR3 DNA only is kept here, 45 bases in frame from base 1. At the junction V is shortened by 1 base and J by 5 bases; bases outside the gene matches: 4. CDR1 and CDR2 (SGHVS, FNYEAQ) derive from the germline V gene. TCRB CDR3 regions were amplified from about 2 ug genomic DNA, or all available DNA if less, using the immunoSEQ assay. The multiplex PCR relied on 60 forward primers for TCR V beta segments and 13 reverse primers for J beta segments. To estimate reads per starting template, synthetic control templates were spiked into each sample at limiting dilution. Sequencing produced 87 bp reads on the Illumina HiSeq System. Processing in the source paper ran as follows. PCR and sequencing errors were removed by a nearest neighbor algorithm that merged closely related sequences. TCR overlap was defined as the percentage of unique tumor TCR beta sequences that were also present in the same patient's peripheral blood. The table was pulled from immuneACCESS by TCRdb, which kept in-frame rearrangements only. Such tables lose some clones; where checked, under half of the loss comes from unresolved V genes, and the rest has no known cause. V and J calls and clone size come straight from that table; D and trimming were deduced from the DNA. For this sample there are fewer than 95,000 clones; about 85% appear just once. Roughly 8.4% of the sample belongs to the ten largest clones.

The research as a whole found: Higher estimated pretreatment TIL content predicted longer time to progression and overall survival after dendritic cell vaccination. The cohort was small and heterogeneous, few patients had complete blood and tumor sets, and even fewer had initial-recurrent tumor pairs. The three-group TCR overlap response model was described as speculative and requiring prospective validation. No direct relationship between TCR clonality and survival was found, suggesting a diverse polyclonal response may matter.

This sequence originates from a human donor with glioblastoma. This chain joins TRBV7-6 to TRBJ2-7; 11 bases in between match TRBD2. The sample here was blood, taken after dendritic cell vaccination. The CDR3: CASSLVAGGLDEQYF. The DNA sequence is as follows: TGTGCCAGCAGCTTAGTAGCGGGGGGGCTTGACGAGCAGTACTTC. Extended through the reference TRBV7-6 and TRBJ2-7 proteins, this CDR3 yields the full variable domain: GAGVSQSPRYKVTKRGQDVALRCDPISGHVSLYWYRQALGQGPEFLTYFNYEAQQDKSGLPNDRFSAERPEGSISTLTIQRTEQRDSAMYRCASSLVAGGLDEQYFGPGTRLTVT.